The 26 T cell receptor beta chains presented below share a single source sample, sequenced in a study of cytotoxic CD8 clonotypes in ibrutinib-treated CLL. Sequenced by immunoSEQ multiplex PCR; TCRdb stores in-frame clones only, minus some. Among approximately 320,000 clones listed, 67% were seen once. Here the sequenced sample was PBMCs, taken after 36 months of ibrutinib treatment. The receptors derive from a human donor with chronic lymphocytic leukemia.

The rearrangement joins TRBV9 to TRBJ2-1; possible D gene TRBD1, 5 bases. V gave up 0 bases and J gave up 9 bases, with 13 bases separating them. Germline V lookup: CDR1 SGDLS, CDR2 YYNGEE. CDR3 length: 14 amino acids. CDR3 sequence (DNA): TGTGCCAGCAGCGTAGAGCGCAGGGTTGGTGAGCAGTTCTTC. Translation gives CASSVERRVGEQFF.

CDR3 amino acids: CASSLALKGTQYF. CDR3 DNA sequence: TGTGCCAGCAGCTTAGCATTGAAGGGGACCCAGTACTTC. The chain links TRBV7-2 to TRBJ2-5; no clear D. CDR1 is SGHTA and CDR2 is FQGNSA in the germline V gene. V gave up 0 bases and J gave up 7 bases, with 9 bases separating them. The length of the CDR3 is 13 residues.

This chain connects TRBV7-6 to TRBJ2-3, with D possibly being TRBD2 (7 bases). V lost 4 bases and J lost 3, with 23 bases in between. Germline CDR1 reads SGHVS; CDR2 reads FNYEAQ. CDR3 length: 18 amino acids. The CDR3 loop reads CASSSRRGGQGRTDTQYF. CDR3 coding DNA: TGTGCCAGCAGCTCCCGGAGGGGGGGGCAGGGCCGGACAGATACGCAGTATTTT.

V and J are TRBV7-2 and TRBJ2-1, with 10 bases identical to TRBD2. Germline V gives CDR1 SGHTA, CDR2 FQGNSA. Unmatched junction bases numbered 8, after V lost 8 bases and J lost 7 bases. The CDR3 totals 14 residues. DNA for the CDR3: TGTGCCAGCCGAAGAGCGGGGGGGTTTAATGAGCAGTTCTTC. This gives the protein CASRRAGGFNEQFF.

The V call is TRBV9, the J call TRBJ2-1, with 9 positions matching TRBD2. Looked up from germline, CDR1 is SGDLS and CDR2 is YYNGEE. V lost 0 bases and J lost 7; bases outside the gene matches: 5. The CDR3 has 15 residues. CDR3 sequence: CASSVGAGGLNEQFF. The CDR3 DNA reads TGTGCCAGCAGCGTAGGAGCGGGAGGCTTGAATGAGCAGTTCTTC.

The rearrangement uses TRBV19 and TRBJ1-2; 9 nucleotides agree with TRBD1. Trimming at V came to 5 bases and at J to 0 bases, leaving 1 base not matched to a gene. CDR1 is LNHDA, CDR2 SQIVND, per germline (reference sequence). This CDR3 contains 14 residues. This CDR3 reads CASSGDRANYGYTF. CDR3 sequence (DNA): TGTGCCAGTAGTGGGGACAGGGCTAACTATGGCTACACCTTC.

The chain employs TRBV7-3 and TRBJ2-5; TRBD2 might be the D (6 bases). The ends were cut back, 1 base at V and 5 bases at J, with 14 bases in the middle. The germline gives CDR1 SGHTA, CDR2 FQGTGA. The CDR3 loop spans 15 amino acids. The CDR3 DNA reads as TGTGCCAGCAGCTTAAGAGGACTACCCGCCGAGACCCAGTACTTC. It codes for CASSLRGLPAETQYF.

The chain employs TRBV5-6 and TRBJ2-2; D may be TRBD2 (5 bases). The V gene lost 2 bases and the J gene lost 5 bases, with 16 bases spanning the gap. Germline lookup yields CDR1 SGHDT and CDR2 YYEEEE. The CDR3 runs to 16 residues. For the CDR3, the DNA is TGTGCCAGCAGCTTATCGGAACAGCGGTCAACCGGGGAGCTGTTTTTT. It encodes CASSLSEQRSTGELFF.

The V gene is TRBV19, the J gene TRBJ1-5; 7 bases align to TRBD1. V gave up 5 bases and J gave up 5 bases; unmatched junction bases: 15. This CDR3 is built from 17 residues. Germline-derived CDR1 and CDR2 are LNHDA and SQIVND (reference sequence). CDR3 sequence (DNA): TGTGCCAGTAGTCCCGGATCAGGACAGGCCCCTGATCAGCCCCAGCATTTT. Its translation: CASSPGSGQAPDQPQHF. Filled out from reference TRBV19 and TRBJ1-5, the complete variable domain reads DGGITQSPKYLFRKEGQNVTLSCEQNLNHDAMYWYRQDPGQGLRLIYYSQIVNDFQKGDIAEGYSVSREKKESFPLTVTSAQKNPTAFYLCASSPGSGQAPDQPQHFGDGTRLSIL.

The V and J genes are TRBV28 and TRBJ2-1, with 9 bases lining up with TRBD1. Germline V gene lookup returns CDR1 MDHEN and CDR2 SYDVKM. The CDR3 consists of 16 residues. Trimming cost V 2 bases and J 2 bases; bases outside gene matches: 4. The CDR3 protein is CASSLARDRAYNEQFF. In DNA form, the CDR3 reads TGTGCCAGCAGTTTAGCCCGGGACAGGGCCTACAATGAGCAGTTCTTC.

This clone was seen a few times. The chain combines TRBV6-5 with TRBJ2-5; D ambiguous. This CDR3 is 11 amino acids long. The ends were cut back, 0 bases at V and 5 bases at J, with 1 base in the middle. Germline V gene lookup returns CDR1 MNHEY and CDR2 SVGAGI. CDR3 protein: CASSYSETQYF. In DNA, the CDR3 is TGTGCCAGCAGTTACTCGGAGACCCAGTACTTC.

The rearrangement links TRBV28 to TRBJ2-3; TRBD2 agrees at 7 bases. The length of the CDR3 is 15 residues. Germline loops: CDR1 MDHEN, CDR2 SYDVKM. V was pared by 7 bases and J by 5 bases, with 12 bases of the junction left unmatched. As DNA, the CDR3 is TGTGCCAGCACCAGCTTTGCGGGAGAGGGAGATACGCAGTATTTT. It translates to CASTSFAGEGDTQYF.

This clone was counted a single time. DNA for the CDR3: TGTGCCACCAGCAGAGAGGGGGCAGGGTATAATGAAAAACTGTTTTTT. Translating gives CATSREGAGYNEKLFF. The chain couples TRBV15 to TRBJ1-4, with D tentatively TRBD1 (6 bases). This CDR3 has 16 amino acids. CDR1 is LNHNV, CDR2 YYDKDF, per germline (reference sequence). V was trimmed by 0 bases and J by 4 bases, leaving 12 bases between them.

The gene calls are TRBV4-1 and TRBJ2-1; 10 nucleotides agree with TRBD2. V was pared by 2 bases and J by 8 bases, with 9 bases of the junction left unmatched. The CDR3 contains 16 residues. The germline V gene has CDR1 MGHRA and CDR2 YSYEKL. CDR3 residues: CASSQPGTSVVHEQFF. The CDR3 DNA is TGCGCCAGCAGCCAACCCGGGACTAGCGTTGTCCATGAGCAGTTCTTC.

This clone was recorded once. The chain employs TRBV18 and TRBJ2-3, with D hard to call. Germline CDR1 KGHSH, CDR2 LQKENI. The CDR3 covers 13 residues. Trimming shortened V by 4 bases and J by 3 bases, and 8 bases separated the two germline ends. CDR3 residues: CASSLRATDTQYF. The CDR3 DNA follows: TGTGCCAGCTCACTACGGGCTACAGATACGCAGTATTTT.

This clone showed up just a few times. This chain links TRBV5-5 with TRBJ1-4, with D unresolved. This CDR3 has 15 amino acids. CDR1 is SGHKS and CDR2 is YYEKEE in the germline V gene (reference sequence). V was pared by 1 base and J by 7 bases, with 14 bases between. The CDR3 DNA follows: TGTGCCAGCAGCTTGTTGACGGGGTCCGCTGAAAAACTGTTTTTT. This gives the protein CASSLLTGSAEKLFF.

V is TRBV27 and J is TRBJ2-5, with 7 bases that match TRBD2. V lost 2 bases to trimming and J lost 5 bases; unmatched junction nucleotides: 5. CDR1 MNHEY and CDR2 SMNVEV come from the germline V gene (reference sequence). The CDR3 length is 14 residues. DNA of the CDR3: TGTGCCAGCAGTTTAGACGGGCGGGGGGAGACCCAGTACTTC. Its protein is CASSLDGRGETQYF.

DNA of the CDR3: TGTGCCATGGGGGACCGGAACACTGAAGCTTTCTTT. It specifies CAMGDRNTEAFF. The chain is built from TRBV10-3 and TRBJ1-1, with TRBD1 as a possible D gene (5 bases). The CDR3 runs 12 residues. Trimming took off 9 bases at V and 1 base at J, with 9 bases between the two ends. The germline V gene encodes CDR1 ENHRY and CDR2 SYGVKD.

The rearrangement joins TRBV6-5 to TRBJ2-1, with 13 bases aligning to TRBD2. This CDR3 is 15 amino acids long. CDR1 is MNHEY, CDR2 SVGAGI, per germline. Losses at the gene ends were 6 bases for V and 6 bases for J; bases not matched to a gene: 5. This CDR3 reads CASSQTSGGFNEQFF. For the CDR3, the DNA is TGTGCCAGCAGCCAGACTAGCGGGGGGTTCAATGAGCAGTTCTTC.

The rearrangement joins TRBV29-1 to TRBJ1-1; TRBD1 is a possible D gene (5 bases). Trimming shortened V by 7 bases and J by 4 bases, and 16 bases separated the two germline ends. Germline CDR1 SQVTM, CDR2 ANQGSEA. This CDR3 has 13 residues. DNA of the CDR3: TGCAGCGCACGCGCGGGGGAATTCACTGAAGCTTTCTTT. It translates to CSARAGEFTEAFF.

This clone was seen a handful of times. The chain links TRBV9 to TRBJ1-2, with 11 bases aligning to TRBD1. The V and J ends lost 3 bases and 6 bases, in that order; junction bases with no gene match: 4. The germline V gene has CDR1 SGDLS and CDR2 YYNGEE. The CDR3 loop spans 14 amino acids. The CDR3 DNA sequence: TGTGCCAGCAGCGAAATGGGACAGGGGGATGGCTACACCTTC. Translation: CASSEMGQGDGYTF.

The CDR3 region is CASSRFTGQGAAYGYTF. DNA for the CDR3: TGTGCCAGCAGCCGTTTTACGGGACAGGGGGCGGCGTATGGCTACACCTTC. This chain uses TRBV7-8 with TRBJ1-2; TRBD1 matches 12 bases. Germline CDR1 and CDR2: SGHVS and FQNEAQ. V trimming: 5 bases; J trimming: 5 bases; junction bases outside the gene matches: 12. The CDR3 is made up of 17 amino acids.

This clone came up once. This chain connects TRBV5-1 to TRBJ2-7; D unresolved. There are 18 residues in the CDR3. The V end lost 4 bases, the J end lost 2 bases, and 25 bases lay between the germline ends. Germline loops: CDR1 SGHRS, CDR2 YFSETQ. The CDR3 loop reads CASSTLPGLTTLTYEQYF. CDR3 DNA sequence: TGCGCCAGCAGCACCCTCCCGGGCCTAACGACCCTCACCTACGAGCAGTACTTC.

The gene calls are TRBV7-8 and TRBJ2-1; D remains unclear. With 1 base removed from V and 15 bases from J, the gap between germline ends came to 16 bases. This CDR3 has 13 amino acids. Per the germline V gene, CDR1 is SGHVS and CDR2 is FQNEAQ. The CDR3 DNA follows: TGTGCCAGCAGCTTAGTCAGTAACCGCCTTCCGTTCTTC. This sequence encodes CASSLVSNRLPFF.

The table lists this clone with a few counts. The chain combines TRBV4-1 with TRBJ1-2; TRBD1 matches 7 bases. CDR3 length: 14 amino acids. Trimming at V came to 1 base and at J to 7 bases, leaving 6 bases not matched to a gene. CDR1 and CDR2 from the germline V gene are MGHRA and YSYEKL. Written as DNA, the CDR3 is TGCGCCAGCAGCCAAGGAGGGGGCGCCGGTGGCTACACCTTC. It is translated as CASSQGGGAGGYTF.

The chain carries TRBV7-8 and TRBJ2-7; TRBD2 matches at 9 bases. Trimming at V came to 1 base and at J to 6 bases, leaving 7 bases not matched to a gene. The CDR3 is 15 amino acids. The germline V gene encodes CDR1 SGHVS and CDR2 FQNEAQ. The chain's CDR3 is CASSLGTGTSSEQYF. The CDR3 DNA sequence: TGTGCCAGCAGCTTAGGGACCGGGACTAGCTCCGAGCAGTACTTC.